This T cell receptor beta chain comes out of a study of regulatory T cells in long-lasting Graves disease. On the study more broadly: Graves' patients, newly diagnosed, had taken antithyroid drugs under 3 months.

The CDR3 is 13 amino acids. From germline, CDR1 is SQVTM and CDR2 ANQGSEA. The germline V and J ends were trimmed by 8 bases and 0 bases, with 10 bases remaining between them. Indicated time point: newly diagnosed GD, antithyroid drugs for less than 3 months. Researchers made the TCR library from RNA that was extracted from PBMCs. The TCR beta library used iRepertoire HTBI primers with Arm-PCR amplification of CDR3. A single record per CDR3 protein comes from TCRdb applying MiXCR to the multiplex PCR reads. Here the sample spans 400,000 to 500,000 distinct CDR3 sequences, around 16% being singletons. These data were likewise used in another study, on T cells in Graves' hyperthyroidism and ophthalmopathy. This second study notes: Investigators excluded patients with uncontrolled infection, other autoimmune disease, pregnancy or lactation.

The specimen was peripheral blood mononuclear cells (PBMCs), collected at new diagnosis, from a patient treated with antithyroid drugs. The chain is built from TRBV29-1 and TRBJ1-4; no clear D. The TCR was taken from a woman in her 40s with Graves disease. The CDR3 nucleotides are TGCAGCATCGGTACTGCAACTAATGAAAAACTGTTTTTT. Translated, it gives CSIGTATNEKLFF.